Below are 17 T cell receptor beta chains sequenced from a single sample in a study of blood T cell repertoires in COVID-19. Sequencing was performed with immunoSEQ multiplex PCR; in TCRdb, only in-frame clones are kept and a portion is missing. The sample consists of about 440,000 clones, 87% of them appearing once. Sequencing used PBMCs or T cells enriched from blood (not recorded which). The receptors shown here come from a woman aged 18-29 years with acute COVID-19.

V is TRBV6-4 and J is TRBJ2-3; D is perhaps TRBD2 (6 bases). V was clipped by 6 bases and J by 6 bases, with 13 bases between them. Germline CDR1 MRHNA, CDR2 SNTAGT. CDR3 length: 13 amino acids. The CDR3 DNA sequence: TGTGCCAGCAGCAGGGAGGTAGGGGATACGCAGTATTTT. Its protein product is CASSREVGDTQYF.

This CDR3 reads CASSLFGGGQPQHF. As DNA, the CDR3 is TGTGCCAGCAGCTTGTTTGGGGGGGGGCAGCCCCAGCATTTT. The chain uses TRBV5-4 and TRBJ1-5, with D tentatively TRBD1 (5 bases). The V end lost 1 base, the J end lost 7 bases, and 12 bases lay between the germline ends. The CDR3 has 14 amino acids. In germline, CDR1 is SGHNT, CDR2 YYREEE (reference sequence).

V is TRBV2 and J is TRBJ1-4, with D possibly being TRBD1 (5 bases). The CDR3 sequence is 15 residues long. V lost 5 bases, J lost 3 bases, and 13 bases lay in between. Germline V lookup: CDR1 SNHLY, CDR2 FYNNEI. The CDR3 here is CASSTQGASNEKLFF. CDR3 nucleotides: TGTGCCAGCAGTACCCAGGGCGCGTCTAATGAAAAACTGTTTTTT.

This clone came up a few times. The V gene is TRBV28, the J gene TRBJ1-1; D possibly corresponds to TRBD1 (6 bases). Looked up from germline, CDR1 is MDHEN and CDR2 is SYDVKM. With 6 bases removed from V and 0 bases from J, the gap between germline ends came to 14 bases. This CDR3 has 15 amino acids. CDR3 coding DNA: TGTGCCAGCAGCAAAGGGGGAGTAGTGAACACTGAAGCTTTCTTT. Translation: CASSKGGVVNTEAFF.

The chain employs TRBV5-8 and TRBJ2-3, with D maybe TRBD1 (5 bases). V lost 0 bases, J lost 6 bases, and 11 bases lay in between. Looked up from germline, CDR1 is SGHTS and CDR2 is YDEGEE. This CDR3 has 14 amino acids. CDR3 amino acids: CASSLAVGVDTQYF. As DNA, the CDR3 is TGTGCCAGCAGCTTGGCCGTAGGGGTTGATACGCAGTATTTT. Full variable domain (rest looked up from reference TRBV5-8 and TRBJ2-3): EAGVTQSPTHLIKTRGQQATLRCSPISGHTSVYWYQQALGLGLQFLLWYDEGEERNRGNFPPRFSGRQFPNYSSELNVNALELEDSALYLCASSLAVGVDTQYFGPGTRLTVL.

This chain links TRBV5-5 with TRBJ1-1; the match to TRBD1 covers 8 bases. J was trimmed by 1 base and V by 0 bases; bases with no gene match: 8. Germline lookup yields CDR1 SGHKS and CDR2 YYEKEE (reference sequence). The CDR3 extends over 17 amino acids. The CDR3 protein is CASSLGSGQVRNTEAFF. DNA of the CDR3: TGTGCCAGCAGCTTGGGATCGGGACAGGTACGGAACACTGAAGCTTTCTTT.

This clone was counted a single time. The chain is built from TRBV25-1 and TRBJ2-3; 7 bases fit TRBD2. Germline trimming cut 1 base from V and 4 bases from J; bases unmatched to any gene: 2. The V gene's germline CDR1 is MGHDK and CDR2 SYGVNS. This CDR3 region has 14 residues. CDR3 amino acids: CASSEWGGADTQYF. DNA of the CDR3: TGTGCCAGCAGTGAATGGGGGGGAGCAGATACGCAGTATTTT.

This clone was picked up a small number of times. This chain connects TRBV12-3 or TRBV12-4 to TRBJ2-7; 7 bases are a match to TRBD1. The CDR3 runs to 13 residues. V lost 5 bases and J lost 6; bases outside the gene matches: 7. The CDR3 sequence is CASSQPTGVEQYF. Here the CDR3 DNA reads TGTGCCAGCAGTCAACCTACAGGGGTCGAGCAGTACTTC.

The rearrangement joins TRBV5-4 to TRBJ2-1; perhaps TRBD1 as D (5 bases). The CDR3 totals 15 residues. V lost 2 bases to trimming and J lost 5 bases, with 14 bases between them. Per germline, CDR1 SGHNT and CDR2 YYREEE (reference sequence). In DNA form, the CDR3 reads TGTGCCAGCAGCTTACTCTCCAGGGATGACAATGAGCAGTTCTTC. It yields the protein CASSLLSRDDNEQFF.

The J gene is TRBJ2-1, the V gene TRBV4-3; 10 nucleotides align to TRBD2. V was clipped by 0 bases and J by 4 bases; unmatched bases: 6. CDR3 length: 17 amino acids. Germline V lookup: CDR1 LGHNA, CDR2 YSLEER. In nucleotides, the CDR3 is TGCGCCAGCAGCCAAGATTCCATAGCGGGAGGTTACAATGAGCAGTTCTTC. It encodes CASSQDSIAGGYNEQFF.

The chain uses TRBV24-1 and TRBJ2-2, with unresolved D. There are 14 residues in the CDR3. Germline V gene data show CDR1 as KGHDR and CDR2 as SFDVKD. V lost 5 bases to trimming and J lost 2 bases, with 8 bases between them. The CDR3 spells CATSGTVNTGELFF. The CDR3 DNA sequence: TGTGCCACCAGTGGTACAGTCAACACCGGGGAGCTGTTTTTT.

The chain uses TRBV28 and TRBJ2-3; D uncertain. Germline V CDR1 and CDR2: MDHEN, SYDVKM. Trimming took off 6 bases at V and 4 bases at J, with 14 bases between the two ends. The CDR3 consists of 14 residues. In nucleotides, the CDR3 is TGTGCCAGCAGCCACCATATCAAGCCAGATACGCAGTATTTT. As protein: CASSHHIKPDTQYF.

CDR3 residues: CASSSPMATSFYEQYF. Written as DNA, the CDR3 is TGTGCCAGCAGCTCCCCTATGGCGACTAGTTTTTACGAGCAGTACTTC. This chain joins TRBV7-2 and TRBJ2-7; possibly TRBD2 for D (6 bases). The CDR3 loop spans 16 amino acids. Germline V gene sequence: CDR1 SGHTA, CDR2 FQGNSA. The V gene lost 4 bases and the J gene lost 4 bases, with 20 bases spanning the gap.

The chain uses TRBV18 and TRBJ1-4, with D possibly matching TRBD1 (6 bases). V was trimmed by 4 bases and J by 6 bases, leaving 15 bases between them. Germline-derived CDR1 and CDR2 are KGHSH and LQKENI. CDR3 length: 15 residues. This chain's CDR3 is CASSLLQGSYEKLFF. The CDR3 DNA follows: TGTGCCAGCTCACTTTTACAGGGATCCTATGAAAAACTGTTTTTT. Filled out from reference TRBV18 and TRBJ1-4, the complete variable domain reads NAGVMQNPRHLVRRRGQEARLRCSPMKGHSHVYWYRQLPEEGLKFMVYLQKENIIDESGMPKERFSAEFPKEGPSILRIQQVVRGDSAAYFCASSLLQGSYEKLFFGSGTQLSVL.

J is TRBJ1-2 and V is TRBV2; D unclear. V lost 4 bases and J 9 bases, leaving 15 bases between the germline ends. There are 13 residues in the CDR3. Germline-derived CDR1 and CDR2 are SNHLY and FYNNEI. DNA of the CDR3: TGTGCCAGCAGTGGGGAGACACAGTTTCGCTACACCTTC. Protein product: CASSGETQFRYTF.

This chain uses TRBV18 with TRBJ1-4, with D possibly being TRBD1 (5 bases). In germline, CDR1 is KGHSH, CDR2 LQKENI. CDR3 size: 15 residues. With 3 bases removed from V and 4 bases from J, the gap between germline ends came to 12 bases. The CDR3 region is CASSPAQGHNEKLFF. CDR3 DNA: TGTGCCAGCTCACCTGCCCAGGGCCATAATGAAAAACTGTTTTTT.

This rearrangement joins TRBV5-4 to TRBJ1-1; maybe TRBD1 (6 bases). CDR1 is SGHNT and CDR2 is YYREEE in the germline V gene (reference sequence). V was pared by 4 bases and J by 5 bases, with 15 bases between. The CDR3 loop spans 14 amino acids. The CDR3 loop reads CASSLYREGTEAFF. The CDR3 nucleotides read TGTGCCAGCAGCCTCTACAGGGAAGGGACTGAAGCTTTCTTT.